What follows are 28 T cell receptor beta chains derived from one specimen sequenced in a study of T cells in Graves' hyperthyroidism and ophthalmopathy. Template material for amplifying TCR beta CDR3 regions consisted of RNA transcripts. Using the HTBI primer set, a first-round RT-PCR was run on the TCR CDR3. TCRdb reprocessed the multiplex PCR reads with MiXCR, giving one entry per CDR3 protein. The sample lists fewer than 400,000 distinct CDR3 sequences, roughly an eighth occurring once. The sequencing input was blood. The receptors shown here come from a man between 50 and 59 years old with Graves' ophthalmopathy.

This clonotype came up many times. The V call is TRBV12-3 or TRBV12-4, the J call TRBJ1-2, with TRBD1 as a possible D gene (6 bases). The CDR3 sequence is 12 residues long. Trimming stripped 6 bases from V and 5 bases from J, with 10 bases between. For the CDR3, the DNA is TGTGCCAGCAGCGGGCAGGGGTATGGCTACACCTTC. Translation: CASSGQGYGYTF.

This clonotype showed up many times. The chain links TRBV20-1 to TRBJ2-2; 9 bases map to TRBD1. V gave up 4 bases and J gave up 5 bases; unmatched junction bases: 11. The CDR3 runs to 16 residues. Germline loops: CDR1 DFQATT, CDR2 SNEGSKA (reference sequence). The DNA for the CDR3 is TGCAGTGCTAATCGGTTAACAGGGGGCGAGACCGGGGAGCTGTTTTTT. This translates into CSANRLTGGETGELFF.

This clonotype was recorded a few times. The chain carries TRBV9 and TRBJ2-3; 7 bases agree with TRBD2. V dropped 2 bases and J dropped 2; count of bases not matched to a gene: 14. Germline values: CDR1 SGDLS, CDR2 YYNGEE. This CDR3 contains 18 residues. DNA for the CDR3: TGTGCCAGCAGCGTCTTCACCAGCGGGAATAGAGTCACAGATACGCAGTATTTT. It is translated as CASSVFTSGNRVTDTQYF. The entire variable domain, with the rest obtained from reference TRBV9 and TRBJ2-3, is as follows: DSGVTQTPKHLITATGQRVTLRCSPRSGDLSVYWYQQSLDQGLQFLIQYYNGEERAKGNILERFSAQQFPDLHSELNLSSLELGDSALYFCASSVFTSGNRVTDTQYFGPGTRLTVL.

This clonotype came up a few times. The CDR3 sequence is CASSISPGVAEAFF. CDR3 bases: TGTGCCAGTAGTATATCTCCAGGGGTTGCTGAAGCTTTCTTT. The chain employs TRBV19 and TRBJ1-1, with TRBD1 as a possible D gene (6 bases). Trimming took 2 bases from V and 6 from J, leaving 13 bases between them. The CDR3 has 14 amino acids. The germline CDR1 and CDR2 sequences are LNHDA and SQIVND (reference sequence).

About this clonotype: Since a much larger clone is just one base distant, this may be a read error. This rearrangement joins TRBV12-3 or TRBV12-4 to TRBJ1-3, with D unresolved. The CDR3 loop spans 16 amino acids. The CDR3 DNA reads as TGTGCCAGCAGTGTCCGGGCAGGAAGCTCTGGAGACACCATATATTTT. It encodes CASSVRAGSSGDTIYF.

The chain combines TRBV2 with TRBJ2-7, with 8 bases fitting TRBD1. Per the germline V gene, CDR1 is SNHLY and CDR2 is FYNNEI. This CDR3 region has 14 residues. V trimming: 3 bases; J trimming: 2 bases; junction bases outside the gene matches: 3. CDR3 amino acids: CASSDGQGPYEQYF. The DNA for the CDR3 is TGTGCCAGCAGTGACGGACAGGGACCCTACGAGCAGTACTTC.

This clonotype was found a few times. The chain couples TRBV5-1 to TRBJ2-1; 10 nucleotides line up with TRBD2. Germline assignment: CDR1 SGHRS and CDR2 YFSETQ. This CDR3 has 16 residues. V dropped 4 bases and J dropped 4; count of bases not matched to a gene: 8. CDR3 protein: CASSPWTSGAYNEQFF. Here the CDR3 DNA reads TGCGCCAGCAGCCCATGGACTAGCGGAGCTTACAATGAGCAGTTCTTC.

The chain employs TRBV29-1 and TRBJ1-1; the D is unclear. Trimming removed 7 bases at V and 2 bases at J, with 5 bases between. CDR3 length: 10 amino acids. The V gene's germline CDR1 is SQVTM and CDR2 ANQGSEA. The CDR3 reads CSGYNTEAFF. For the CDR3, the DNA is TGCAGCGGCTACAACACTGAAGCTTTCTTT.

CDR3 sequence reads: CSARDKKLAGGPSSYNEQFF. The CDR3, as DNA: TGCAGTGCTAGAGATAAAAAACTAGCGGGAGGGCCGAGCTCCTACAATGAGCAGTTCTTC. This sequence joins TRBV20-1 and TRBJ2-1; 13 bases are shared with TRBD2. Germline V gene data show CDR1 as DFQATT and CDR2 as SNEGSKA (reference sequence). The ends lost 0 bases at V and 0 bases at J; junction bases unmatched: 11. This CDR3 comprises 20 residues.

This clonotype was observed many times. This chain joins TRBV5-1 and TRBJ2-7; D gene uncertain. Looked up from germline, CDR1 is SGHRS and CDR2 is YFSETQ. Trimming shortened V by 6 bases and J by 6 bases, and 10 bases separated the two germline ends. The CDR3 length is 11 residues. The CDR3 spells CASMQMGEQYF. The CDR3 nucleotides are TGCGCCAGCATGCAGATGGGCGAGCAGTACTTC.

This clonotype was counted at least ten times. The chain couples TRBV29-1 to TRBJ2-5; D call uncertain. CDR3 size: 12 residues. The germline CDR1 and CDR2 sequences are SQVTM and ANQGSEA. V lost 5 bases and J 2 bases, leaving 9 bases between the germline ends. CDR3 sequence: CSVFRKQETQYF. The CDR3 DNA reads TGCAGCGTTTTTAGGAAGCAAGAGACCCAGTACTTC.

Comment on this clonotype: This clone may be a read error of a much larger clone one base away. V gene TRBV11-2 combines with J gene TRBJ1-4; D call uncertain. Germline CDR1 reads SGHAT; CDR2 reads FQNNGV. The CDR3 consists of 13 residues. The CDR3 DNA follows: TGTGCCAGCAGCTTAGAACACAGTGAAAAACTGGTTTTT. Its translation is CASSLEHSEKLVF.

This clonotype was seen at least ten times. The chain carries TRBV6-1 and TRBJ2-2; D perhaps matches TRBD2 (6 bases). The CDR3 sequence is 15 residues long. Trimming removed 6 bases at V and 4 bases at J, with 15 bases between. Germline V gives CDR1 MNHNS, CDR2 SASEGT. The CDR3: CASRDRLGITGELFF. The DNA of the CDR3 is TGTGCCAGCAGAGACAGACTAGGTATCACCGGGGAGCTGTTTTTT.

This clonotype was recorded many times. The CDR3 sequence: CASSEEGRDEQFF. The CDR3 DNA reads TGTGCCAGCAGTGAGGAGGGGCGGGATGAGCAGTTCTTC. The rearrangement links TRBV2 to TRBJ2-1; TRBD2 might be the D (6 bases). The CDR3 has 13 amino acids. The ends were cut back, 3 bases at V and 8 bases at J, with 11 bases in the middle. Germline CDR1 and CDR2: SNHLY and FYNNEI.

Ten or more counts support this clonotype. The genes are TRBV11-2 and TRBJ2-1; a weak D match, TRBD1 (5 bases). Germline assignment: CDR1 SGHAT and CDR2 FQNNGV. The V gene lost 1 base and the J gene lost 2 bases, with 9 bases spanning the gap. The CDR3 totals 15 residues. DNA for the CDR3: TGTGCCAGCAGCTTAGTTCAGGGCACCTACAATGAGCAGTTCTTC. Translating gives CASSLVQGTYNEQFF.

Note on this clonotype: Its ends do not fully match the called genes, so a read error is possible. This chain uses TRBV7-6 with TRBJ1-3; D unclear. This CDR3 spans 15 amino acids. From germline, CDR1 is SGHVS and CDR2 FNYEAQ. DNA of the CDR3: TGTGCCAGCAGCTTAGCGCTGGGTCCTGGGAACACCATATATTTT. It yields the protein CASSLALGPGNTIYF.

This clonotype was detected a few times. The gene calls are TRBV5-5 and TRBJ1-1; D might be TRBD1 (5 bases). The germline V and J ends were trimmed by 3 bases and 2 bases, with 11 bases remaining between them. Germline CDR1 and CDR2: SGHKS and YYEKEE (reference sequence). The CDR3 extends over 14 amino acids. CDR3 in amino acids: CASSWGVANTEAFF. The CDR3 nucleotides read TGTGCCAGCAGCTGGGGGGTCGCAAACACTGAAGCTTTCTTT.

In its sample, this clonotype was seen many times. This rearrangement joins TRBV24-1 to TRBJ1-5, with D unclear. The CDR3 consists of 14 residues. V gave up 4 bases and J gave up 0 bases, with 6 bases separating them. Germline V lookup: CDR1 KGHDR, CDR2 SFDVKD. The chain's CDR3 is CATSDRNSNQPQHF. The CDR3 DNA reads TGTGCCACCAGTGACAGAAATAGCAATCAGCCCCAGCATTTT.

This clonotype has ten or more counts. This chain joins TRBV11-2 and TRBJ2-7, with D possibly TRBD1 on 6 matching bases. Per germline, CDR1 SGHAT and CDR2 FQNNGV. The CDR3 covers 16 residues. Trimming cost V 5 bases and J 1 base, with 18 bases left between them. CDR3 in amino acids: CASSPGTVTGSYEQYF. The CDR3 DNA is TGTGCCAGCAGCCCAGGGACGGTCACAGGGTCCTACGAGCAGTACTTC.

CDR3: CASSYSSWGMETQYF. The CDR3 DNA follows: TGTGCCAGCAGTTACTCGAGTTGGGGAATGGAGACCCAGTACTTC. The chain joins TRBV6-2 or TRBV6-3 to TRBJ2-5; D gene unclear. Germline CDR1 is MNHEY and CDR2 is SVGEGT. The CDR3 covers 15 residues. Trimming took 0 bases from V and 5 from J, leaving 13 bases between them.

This clonotype has a count of ten or more. This chain connects TRBV11-2 to TRBJ2-5; possibly TRBD1 or TRBD2 for D (5 bases each). Germline V gene sequence: CDR1 SGHAT, CDR2 FQNNGV. The ends were cut back, 4 bases at V and 5 bases at J, with 17 bases in the middle. The CDR3 extends over 15 amino acids. DNA of the CDR3: TGTGCCAGCAGCTGGGACGACGGGGTCGAGGAGACCCAGTACTTC. As protein: CASSWDDGVEETQYF. The whole variable domain, filled in from reference TRBV11-2 and TRBJ2-5, reads EAGVAQSPRYKIIEKRQSVAFWCNPISGHATLYWYQQILGQGPKLLIQFQNNGVVDDSQLPKDRFSAERLKGVDSTLKIQPAKLEDSAVYLCASSWDDGVEETQYFGPGTRLLVL.

This clonotype was detected many times. The V and J genes are TRBV27 and TRBJ2-5, with 10 bases matching TRBD1. V was clipped by 1 base and J by 5 bases; unmatched bases: 7. The CDR3 is made up of 16 amino acids. The V gene's germline CDR1 is MNHEY and CDR2 SMNVEV (reference sequence). CDR3 sequence (DNA): TGTGCCAGCAGTTTATTACGGACAGGGGGAACTGAGACCCAGTACTTC. Amino acid sequence: CASSLLRTGGTETQYF.

Of note for this clonotype: A junction boundary mismatches the germline segment, possibly from a read error. The J gene is TRBJ2-7, the V gene TRBV20-1, with 11 bases that match TRBD2. This CDR3 spans 14 amino acids. Germline CDR1 DFQATT, CDR2 SNEGSKA (reference sequence). DNA of the CDR3: TGCAGTTCTAGACTAGCGGGAAGGGGGTTGGAGCAGTACTTC. Protein product: CSSRLAGRGLEQYF.

This clonotype was detected ten times or more. The rearrangement links TRBV2 to TRBJ2-1; D call uncertain. Germline lookup yields CDR1 SNHLY and CDR2 FYNNEI. V was pared by 1 base and J by 10 bases, with 5 bases between. The CDR3 sequence is 11 residues long. CDR3 loop: CASSEVREQFF. Here the CDR3 DNA reads TGTGCCAGCAGTGAAGTGAGGGAGCAGTTCTTC.

This clonotype showed up many times. The chain combines TRBV6-1 with TRBJ1-1; 9 bases align to TRBD1. CDR1 and CDR2 from the germline V gene are MNHNS and SASEGT. The CDR3 contains 18 residues. Germline trimming cut 5 bases from V and 3 bases from J; bases unmatched to any gene: 16. The CDR3 spells CASSQTRGPGTGYTEAFF. Here the CDR3 DNA reads TGTGCCAGCAGTCAAACCCGAGGGCCCGGGACAGGGTACACTGAAGCTTTCTTT.

This clonotype was recorded a few times. The chain links TRBV2 to TRBJ1-6; TRBD1 matches 8 bases. Germline V gene lookup returns CDR1 SNHLY and CDR2 FYNNEI. The CDR3 is made up of 14 amino acids. Losses at the gene ends were 4 bases for V and 10 bases for J; bases not matched to a gene: 6. The CDR3 sequence is CASSGTGSESPLHF. CDR3 sequence (DNA): TGTGCCAGCAGTGGGACAGGGAGCGAGTCACCCCTCCACTTT.

V gene TRBV19 combines with J gene TRBJ1-5, with a possible D match to TRBD1 (6 bases). Trimming pared 5 bases from V and 7 bases from J, leaving 12 bases between. The CDR3 extends over 13 amino acids. The V gene's germline CDR1 is LNHDA and CDR2 SQIVND (reference sequence). Written as DNA, the CDR3 is TGTGCCAGTAGTCTCAGGGGAAGACAGCCCCAGCATTTT. This translates into CASSLRGRQPQHF.

In this sample, this clonotype turned up many times. CDR3 loop: CASSPAHEGGYTF. CDR3 bases: TGTGCCAGCAGCCCTGCACACGAGGGTGGCTACACCTTC. The genes are TRBV7-2 and TRBJ1-2, with D uncertain. V was pared by 5 bases and J by 7 bases, with 14 bases between. The CDR3 has 13 residues. CDR1 and CDR2 (germline): SGHTA, FQGNSA.